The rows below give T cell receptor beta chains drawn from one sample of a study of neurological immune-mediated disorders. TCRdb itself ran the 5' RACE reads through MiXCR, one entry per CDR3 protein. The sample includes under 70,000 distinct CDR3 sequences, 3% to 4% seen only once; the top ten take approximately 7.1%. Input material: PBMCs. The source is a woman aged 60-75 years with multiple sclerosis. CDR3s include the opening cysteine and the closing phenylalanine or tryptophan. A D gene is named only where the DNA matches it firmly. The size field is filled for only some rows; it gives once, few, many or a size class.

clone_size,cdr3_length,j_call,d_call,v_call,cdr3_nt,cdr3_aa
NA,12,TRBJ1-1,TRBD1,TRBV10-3,TGTGCCACCAGACAGGGCTCTCCCGAAGCTTTCTTT,CATRQGSPEAFF
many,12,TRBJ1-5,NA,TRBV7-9,TGTGCCAGCAGCTTAGGGTCAAAGCCCCAGCATTTT,CASSLGSKPQHF
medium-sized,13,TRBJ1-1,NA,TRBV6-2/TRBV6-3,TGTGCCAGCAGTTACGGGGAGACAGCTGAAGCTTTCTTT,CASSYGETAEAFF
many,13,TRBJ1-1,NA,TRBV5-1,TGCGCCAGCTCGGACTGGGCGAACACTGAAGCTTTCTTT,CASSDWANTEAFF
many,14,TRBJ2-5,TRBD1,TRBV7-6,TGTGCCAGCAGCTTTCTACAGGGGCCGGAGACCCAGTACTTC,CASSFLQGPETQYF
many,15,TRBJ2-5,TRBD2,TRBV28,TGTGCCAGCAGTTTTCTAGCGGGATCGGTGGAGACCCAGTACTTC,CASSFLAGSVETQYF
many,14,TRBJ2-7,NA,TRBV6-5,TGTGCCAGCAGGGGGACGCTCAGCTCCTACGAGCAGTACTTC,CASRGTLSSYEQYF
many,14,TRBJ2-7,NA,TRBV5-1,TGCGCCAGCAGCATCGGGACTTCTCCCTACGAGCAGTACTTC,CASSIGTSPYEQYF
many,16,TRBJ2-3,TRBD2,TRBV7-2,TGTGCCAGCAGTTCCGGGACTAGCGGGATTACAGATACGCAGTATTTT,CASSSGTSGITDTQYF
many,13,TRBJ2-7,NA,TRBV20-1,TGCAGTGGTACTAAGGGCAGACCCTACGAGCAGTACTTC,CSGTKGRPYEQYF
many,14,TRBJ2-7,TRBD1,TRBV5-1,TGCGCCAGCAGCTTGGAGGGACAGGGCGAGGAGCAGTACTTC,CASSLEGQGEEQYF
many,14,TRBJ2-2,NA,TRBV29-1,TGCAGCGTTGAAGGGTCGACAGACACCGGGGAGCTGTTTTTT,CSVEGSTDTGELFF
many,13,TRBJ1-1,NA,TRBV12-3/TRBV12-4,TGTGCCAGCACCCCCTACCGCGGCACTGAAGCTTTCTTT,CASTPYRGTEAFF
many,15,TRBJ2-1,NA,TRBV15,TGTGCCACCAGCAGCATTACCGGGTCACTTAATGAGCAGTTCTTC,CATSSITGSLNEQFF
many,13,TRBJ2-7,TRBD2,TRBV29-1,TGCAGCATGTCGAGCGGGGGCTTGGACGAGCAGTACTTC,CSMSSGGLDEQYF
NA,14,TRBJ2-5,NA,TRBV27,TGTGCCAGCAGACTCGGTGGGAAAATAGAGACCCAGTACTTC,CASRLGGKIETQYF
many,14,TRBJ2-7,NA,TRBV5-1,TGCGCCAGCAGCTTGGGGGATTTGTCCTACGAGCAGTACTTC,CASSLGDLSYEQYF
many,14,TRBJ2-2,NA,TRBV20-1,TGCAGTGCTAGGTCGCAGAAAGGGACCGGGGAGCTGTTTTTT,CSARSQKGTGELFF
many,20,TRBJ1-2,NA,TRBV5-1,TGCGCCAGCAGCTTGTTGGGTGTCAGGGAGACCACCTCCTTGTTCTATGGCTACACCTTC,CASSLLGVRETTSLFYGYTF
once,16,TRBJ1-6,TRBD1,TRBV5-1,TGCGCCAGCAGCAAAAATGACCGACAGGGATTGGCAACCCTCAACTTT,CASSKNDRQGLATLNF
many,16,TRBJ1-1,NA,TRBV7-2,TGTGCCAGCACCCCCCGGGCGGGCTACATGAACACTGAAGCTTTCTTT,CASTPRAGYMNTEAFF
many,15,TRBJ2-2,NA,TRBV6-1,TGTGCCAGCAGTGATGGGGGGCAGGACACCGGGGAGCTGTTTTTT,CASSDGGQDTGELFF
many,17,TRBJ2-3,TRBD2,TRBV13,TGTGCCAGCAGTCCACCCGGTCTCCGGGGGGGCGAAGATACGCAGTATTTT,CASSPPGLRGGEDTQYF
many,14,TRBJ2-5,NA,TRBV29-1,TGCAGCGGACGAAGCAGGGAAGTCCAAGAGACCCAGTACTTC,CSGRSREVQETQYF
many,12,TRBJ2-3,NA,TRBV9,TGTGCCAGCAGCCTGTCGGCAGGTACGCAGTATTTT,CASSLSAGTQYF
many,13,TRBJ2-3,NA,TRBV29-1,TGCAGCGGGGCGGAGGGGCTCACAGATACGCAGTATTTT,CSGAEGLTDTQYF
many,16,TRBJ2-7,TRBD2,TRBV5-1,TGCGCCAGCAGCGATAGCGGGAGGCCAAGATCCTACGAGCAGTACTTC,CASSDSGRPRSYEQYF
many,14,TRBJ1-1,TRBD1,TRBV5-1,TGCGCCAGCAGCATTACAGGGGGCGGCACTGAAGCTTTCTTT,CASSITGGGTEAFF
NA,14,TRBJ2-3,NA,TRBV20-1,TGCAGTAATAGGCGGGACTCTAGCACAGATACGCAGTATTTT,CSNRRDSSTDTQYF
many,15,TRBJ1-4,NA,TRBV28,TGTGCCAGCAACCCTTACAGGGCAACTAATGAAAAACTGTTTTTT,CASNPYRATNEKLFF
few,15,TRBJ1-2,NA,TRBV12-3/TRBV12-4,TGTGCCAGCAGCCCAAACAGGGCGCCCCGGGATGGCTACACCTTC,CASSPNRAPRDGYTF
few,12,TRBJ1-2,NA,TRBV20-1,TGCAGTGCTACAGGGTCCTACTATGGCTACACCTTC,CSATGSYYGYTF
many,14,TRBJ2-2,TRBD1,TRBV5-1,TGCGCCAGCTCGGGACAGGGGAACACCGGGGAGCTGTTTTTT,CASSGQGNTGELFF
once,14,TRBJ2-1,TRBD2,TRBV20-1,TGCAGTGCTAGGGGACTAAGCTCCTACAATGAGCAGTTCTTC,CSARGLSSYNEQFF
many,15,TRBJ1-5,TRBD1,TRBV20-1,TGCAGTGCTAAGCCGGCTGGGACAGGGAATCAGCCCCAGCATTTT,CSAKPAGTGNQPQHF
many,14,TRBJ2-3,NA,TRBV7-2,TGTGCCAGCTTCGCCCGGGGGCACACAGATACGCAGTATTTT,CASFARGHTDTQYF